The entry below describes one T cell receptor (beta chain). This sample was included in a study of control samples from healthy donors and cancer patients. Sequenced by immunoSEQ multiplex PCR; TCRdb stores in-frame clones only, minus some. The sample consists of approximately 150,000 clones, about 89% of them appearing once. CDR3 length: 16 amino acids. V lost 5 bases to trimming and J lost 5 bases; unmatched junction nucleotides: 8. Germline CDR1 MGHRA, CDR2 YSYEKL. This clonotype was obtained from a young man in good health. The chain combines TRBV4-1 with TRBJ2-1; 11 bases map to TRBD2. Sequenced input: blood. In nucleotides, the CDR3 is TGCGCCAGCAGCACGTTAGCGGGGGGGGTTAACAATGAGCAGTTCTTC. This codes for CASSTLAGGVNNEQFF.